Each of the 5 T cell receptor beta chains below was sequenced from the same sample in a study of blood T cell repertoires in COVID-19 (dated by TCRdb to the early 2020s). Libraries came from the immunoSEQ multiplex PCR assay. TCRdb re-hosts the immuneACCESS table, in-frame sequences only. Its copies lack some clones; in the studies checked, an unresolved V gene accounts for under half of them, and the cause for the rest is not known. This sample comprises about 5,600 clones, about four fifths of them detected only once. Roughly an eighth of the sample is held by the ten biggest clonotypes. The source material was peripheral blood. The receptors derive from a human donor in a cohort sampled during active COVID-19.

The chain is built from TRBV7-9 and TRBJ1-5; D perhaps matches TRBD1 (6 bases). Per the germline V gene, CDR1 is SEHNR and CDR2 is FQNEAQ (reference sequence). The CDR3 runs 14 residues. Trimming shortened V by 1 base and J by 2 bases, and 6 bases separated the two germline ends. The CDR3 loop reads CASSLEGGNQPQHF. CDR3 coding DNA: TGTGCCAGCAGCTTAGAGGGGGGCAATCAGCCCCAGCATTTT.

The CDR3 sequence is CASSIGIRTANTGELFF. The CDR3 DNA follows: TGTGCCAGCAGCATTGGTATTAGGACAGCTAACACCGGGGAGCTGTTTTTT. The chain carries TRBV27 and TRBJ2-2; D perhaps matches TRBD1 (6 bases). CDR3 length: 17 amino acids. Trimming stripped 6 bases from V and 2 bases from J, with 19 bases between. Germline assignment: CDR1 MNHEY and CDR2 SMNVEV (reference sequence).

The chain combines TRBV7-2 with TRBJ2-2; TRBD2 matches 8 bases. Trimming cost V 2 bases and J 7 bases; bases outside gene matches: 9. The CDR3 length is 16 residues. Germline V gene data show CDR1 as SGHTA and CDR2 as FQGNSA. The CDR3 DNA reads as TGTGCCAGCAGCTTAAAACGGCGGGAGGTGAGCGGGGAGCTGTTTTTT. Translating it yields CASSLKRREVSGELFF.

The chain couples TRBV7-2 to TRBJ2-3; D possibly corresponds to TRBD1 (6 bases). This CDR3 is 14 amino acids long. The germline gives CDR1 SGHTA, CDR2 FQGNSA. The ends were cut back, 5 bases at V and 7 bases at J, with 16 bases in the middle. The chain's CDR3 is CASSPRTAKNTQYF. For the CDR3, the DNA is TGTGCCAGCAGCCCGCGGACAGCTAAGAATACGCAGTATTTT.

The chain is built from TRBV7-2 and TRBJ2-1; tentative D call: TRBD2 (6 bases). The germline V gene encodes CDR1 SGHTA and CDR2 FQGNSA. The CDR3 has 14 residues. Between the trimmed V and J ends, which lost 1 base and 7 bases, there was a span of 11 bases. The CDR3 DNA reads TGTGCCAGCAGCTTAGGGGACTTGGGGAATGAGCAGTTCTTC. It specifies CASSLGDLGNEQFF.